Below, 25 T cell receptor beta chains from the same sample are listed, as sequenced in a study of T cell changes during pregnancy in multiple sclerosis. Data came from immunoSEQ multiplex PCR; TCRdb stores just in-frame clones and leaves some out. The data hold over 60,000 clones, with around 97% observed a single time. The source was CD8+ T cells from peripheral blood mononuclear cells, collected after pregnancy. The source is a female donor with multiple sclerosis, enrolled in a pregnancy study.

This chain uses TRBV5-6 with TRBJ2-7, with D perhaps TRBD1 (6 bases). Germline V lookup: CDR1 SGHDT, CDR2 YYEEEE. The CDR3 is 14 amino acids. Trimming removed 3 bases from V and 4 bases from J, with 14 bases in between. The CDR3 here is CASSYADRTYEQYF. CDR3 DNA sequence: TGTGCCAGCAGCTACGCAGACAGGACTTACGAGCAGTACTTC.

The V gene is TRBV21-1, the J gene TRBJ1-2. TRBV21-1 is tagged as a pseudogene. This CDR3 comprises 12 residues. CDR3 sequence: CASSKEARGYTF. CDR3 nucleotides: TGTGCCAGCAGCAAAGAAGCGAGGGGCTACACCTTC.

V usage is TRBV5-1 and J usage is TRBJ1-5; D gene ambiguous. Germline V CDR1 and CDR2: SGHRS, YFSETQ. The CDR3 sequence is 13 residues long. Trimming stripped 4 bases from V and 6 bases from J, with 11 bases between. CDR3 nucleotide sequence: TGCGCCAGCAGCGTCGGCGGAGGTCAGCCCCAGCATTTT. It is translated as CASSVGGGQPQHF.

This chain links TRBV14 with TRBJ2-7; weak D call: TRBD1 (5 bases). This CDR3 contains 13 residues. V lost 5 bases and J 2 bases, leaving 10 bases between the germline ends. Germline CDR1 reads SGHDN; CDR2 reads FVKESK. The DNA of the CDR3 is TGTGCCAGCAGCAGAACGACAGCCTACGAGCAGTACTTC. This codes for CASSRTTAYEQYF. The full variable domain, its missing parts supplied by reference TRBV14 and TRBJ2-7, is EAGVTQFPSHSVIEKGQTVTLRCDPISGHDNLYWYRRVMGKEIKFLLHFVKESKQDESGMPNNRFLAERTGGTYSTLKVQPAELEDSGVYFCASSRTTAYEQYFGPGTRLTVT.

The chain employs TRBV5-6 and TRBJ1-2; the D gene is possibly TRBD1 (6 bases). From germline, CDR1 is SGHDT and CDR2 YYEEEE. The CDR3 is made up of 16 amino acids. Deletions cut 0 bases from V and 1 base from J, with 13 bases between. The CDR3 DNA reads TGTGCCAGCAGCTTGGCGAGGGGGGGTTTTAACTATGGCTACACCTTC. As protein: CASSLARGGFNYGYTF.

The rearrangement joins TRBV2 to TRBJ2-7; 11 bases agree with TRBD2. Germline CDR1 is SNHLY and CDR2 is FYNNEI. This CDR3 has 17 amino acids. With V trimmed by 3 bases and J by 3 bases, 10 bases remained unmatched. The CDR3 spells CASSDDSGRAKGYEQYF. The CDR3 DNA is TGTGCCAGCAGTGACGATAGCGGGAGGGCGAAGGGCTACGAGCAGTACTTC.

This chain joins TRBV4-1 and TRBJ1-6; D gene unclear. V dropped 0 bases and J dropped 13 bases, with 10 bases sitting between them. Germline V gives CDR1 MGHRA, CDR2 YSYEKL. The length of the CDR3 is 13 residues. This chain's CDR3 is CASSQDKYSPLHF. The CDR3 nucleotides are TGCGCCAGCAGCCAAGATAAGTACAGCCCCCTCCACTTT.

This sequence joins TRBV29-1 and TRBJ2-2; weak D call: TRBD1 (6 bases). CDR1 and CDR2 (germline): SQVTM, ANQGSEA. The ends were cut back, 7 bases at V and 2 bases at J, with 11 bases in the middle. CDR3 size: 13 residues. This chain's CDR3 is CSAIGGNTGELFF. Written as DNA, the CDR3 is TGCAGCGCCATTGGGGGCAACACCGGGGAGCTGTTTTTT.

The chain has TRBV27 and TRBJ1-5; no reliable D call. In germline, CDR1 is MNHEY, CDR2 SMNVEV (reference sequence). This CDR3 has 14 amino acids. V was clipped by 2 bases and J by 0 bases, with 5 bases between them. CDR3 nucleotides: TGTGCCAGCAGTTTACGGGGTAGCAATCAGCCCCAGCATTTT. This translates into CASSLRGSNQPQHF.

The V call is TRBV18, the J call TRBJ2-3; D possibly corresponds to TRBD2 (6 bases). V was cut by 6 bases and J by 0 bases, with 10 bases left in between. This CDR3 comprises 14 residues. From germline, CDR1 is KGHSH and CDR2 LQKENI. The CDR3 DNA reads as TGTGCCAGCTCCCCCGCGGGAAGCACAGATACGCAGTATTTT. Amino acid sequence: CASSPAGSTDTQYF.

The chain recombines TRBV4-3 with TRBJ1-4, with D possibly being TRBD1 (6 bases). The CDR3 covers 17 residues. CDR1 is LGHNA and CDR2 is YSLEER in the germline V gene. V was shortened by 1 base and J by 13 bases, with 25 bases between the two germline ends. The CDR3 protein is CASSQVSVLQGEALLFF. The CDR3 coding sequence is TGCGCCAGCAGCCAAGTCTCCGTCCTACAGGGCGAGGCGCTACTGTTTTTT.

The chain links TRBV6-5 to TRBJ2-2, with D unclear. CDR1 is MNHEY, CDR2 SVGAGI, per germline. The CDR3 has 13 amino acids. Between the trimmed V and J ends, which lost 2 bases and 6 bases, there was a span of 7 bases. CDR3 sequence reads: CASSYVHPGELFF. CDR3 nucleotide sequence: TGTGCCAGCAGTTACGTCCATCCCGGGGAGCTGTTTTTT.

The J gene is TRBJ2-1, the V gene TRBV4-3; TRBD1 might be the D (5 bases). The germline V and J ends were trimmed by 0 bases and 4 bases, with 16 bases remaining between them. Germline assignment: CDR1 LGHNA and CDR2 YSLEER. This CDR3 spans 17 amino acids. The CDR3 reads CASSQDLRIQGYNEQFF. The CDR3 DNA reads TGCGCCAGCAGCCAAGATCTACGGATCCAGGGATACAATGAGCAGTTCTTC.

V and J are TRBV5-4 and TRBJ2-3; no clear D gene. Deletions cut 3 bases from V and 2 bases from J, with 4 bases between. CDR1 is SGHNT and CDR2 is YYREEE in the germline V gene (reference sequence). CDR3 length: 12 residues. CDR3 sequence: CASSSLTDTQYF. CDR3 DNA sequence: TGTGCCAGCAGCTCCCTCACAGATACGCAGTATTTT. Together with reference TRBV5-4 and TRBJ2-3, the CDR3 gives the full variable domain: ETGVTQSPTHLIKTRGQQVTLRCSSQSGHNTVSWYQQALGQGPQFIFQYYREEENGRGNFPPRFSGLQFPNYSSELNVNALELDDSALYLCASSSLTDTQYFGPGTRLTVL.

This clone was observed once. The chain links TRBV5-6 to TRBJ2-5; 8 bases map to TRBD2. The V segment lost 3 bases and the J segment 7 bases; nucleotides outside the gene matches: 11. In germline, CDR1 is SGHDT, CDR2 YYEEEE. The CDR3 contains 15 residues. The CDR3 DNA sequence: TGTGCCAGCAGCTGGCAGACTAGCGTGTCTGGGACCCAGTACTTC. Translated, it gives CASSWQTSVSGTQYF.

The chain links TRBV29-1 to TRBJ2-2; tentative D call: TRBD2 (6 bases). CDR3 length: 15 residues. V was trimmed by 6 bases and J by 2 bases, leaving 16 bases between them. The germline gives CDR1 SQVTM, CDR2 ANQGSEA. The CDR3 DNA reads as TGCAGCGTCTTCGCCGGGACTCCAAACACCGGGGAGCTGTTTTTT. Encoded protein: CSVFAGTPNTGELFF.

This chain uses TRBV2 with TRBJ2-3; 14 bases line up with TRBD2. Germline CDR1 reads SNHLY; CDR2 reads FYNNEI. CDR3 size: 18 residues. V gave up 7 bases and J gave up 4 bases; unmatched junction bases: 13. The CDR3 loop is CASKWNAGTSGSADTQYF. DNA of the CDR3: TGTGCCAGCAAGTGGAACGCCGGGACTAGCGGGAGCGCAGATACGCAGTATTTT.

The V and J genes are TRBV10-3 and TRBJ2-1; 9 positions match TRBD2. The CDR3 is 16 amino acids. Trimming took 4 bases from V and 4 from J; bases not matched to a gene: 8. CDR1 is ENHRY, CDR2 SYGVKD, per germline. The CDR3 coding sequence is TGTGCCATCAGTGGCGAGGAGCGGGAGGAATACAATGAGCAGTTCTTC. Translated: CAISGEEREEYNEQFF.

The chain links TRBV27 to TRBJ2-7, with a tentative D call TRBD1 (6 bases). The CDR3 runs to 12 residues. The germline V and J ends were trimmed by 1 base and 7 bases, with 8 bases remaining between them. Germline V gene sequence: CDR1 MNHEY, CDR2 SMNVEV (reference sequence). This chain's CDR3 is CASSLLTGEQYF. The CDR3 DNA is TGTGCCAGCAGTTTATTGACAGGAGAGCAGTACTTC.

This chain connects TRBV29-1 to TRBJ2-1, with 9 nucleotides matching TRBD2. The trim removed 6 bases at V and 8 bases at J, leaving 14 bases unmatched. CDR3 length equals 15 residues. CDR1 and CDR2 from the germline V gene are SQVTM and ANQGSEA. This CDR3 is CSVIRPGLALYEQFF. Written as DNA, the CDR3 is TGCAGCGTAATAAGACCGGGACTAGCTTTGTATGAGCAGTTCTTC.

DNA of the CDR3: TGTGCCAGCAGTTTATATTCAGGGGAGATCACAGATACGCAGTATTTT. The encoded protein is CASSLYSGEITDTQYF. The J gene is TRBJ2-3, the V gene TRBV27; possible D gene TRBD1, 6 bases. The CDR3 has 16 amino acids. In germline, CDR1 is MNHEY, CDR2 SMNVEV (reference sequence). V shed 1 base and J shed 2 bases, with 13 bases lying between them.

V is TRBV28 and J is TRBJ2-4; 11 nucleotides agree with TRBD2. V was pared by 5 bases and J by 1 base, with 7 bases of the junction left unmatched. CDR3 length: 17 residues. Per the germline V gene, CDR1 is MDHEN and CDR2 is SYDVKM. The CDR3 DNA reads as TGTGCCAGCAGTCCCCTGGGACTAGCGGCTGCCAAAAACATTCAGTACTTC. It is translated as CASSPLGLAAAKNIQYF.

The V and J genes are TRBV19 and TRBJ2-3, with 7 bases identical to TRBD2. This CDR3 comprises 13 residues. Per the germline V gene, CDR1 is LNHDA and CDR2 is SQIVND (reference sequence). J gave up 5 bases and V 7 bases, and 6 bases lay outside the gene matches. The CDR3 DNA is TGTGCCAGTACGGGGCTAGCGGAAGATACGCAGTATTTT. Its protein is CASTGLAEDTQYF.

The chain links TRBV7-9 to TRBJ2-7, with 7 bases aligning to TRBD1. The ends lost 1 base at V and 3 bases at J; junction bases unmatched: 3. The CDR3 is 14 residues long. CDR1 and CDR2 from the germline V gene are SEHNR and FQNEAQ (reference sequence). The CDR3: CASSLGQGFYEQYF. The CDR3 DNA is TGTGCCAGCAGCTTAGGACAGGGATTCTACGAGCAGTACTTC.

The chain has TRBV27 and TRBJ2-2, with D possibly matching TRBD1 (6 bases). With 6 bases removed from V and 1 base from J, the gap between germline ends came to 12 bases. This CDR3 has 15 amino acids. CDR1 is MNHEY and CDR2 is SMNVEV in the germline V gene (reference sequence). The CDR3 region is CASSKGHLNTGELFF. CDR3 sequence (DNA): TGTGCCAGCAGCAAGGGACACTTGAACACCGGGGAGCTGTTTTTT.